This is a list of T cell receptor beta chains from one sample in a study of Ad26.COV2.S vaccination and SARS-CoV-2 variants. This table comes from immunoSEQ multiplex PCR, and its TCRdb copy is limited to in-frame clones, with some not included. The sample includes about 350,000 clones, approximately 90% of them seen just once. Sample: peripheral blood, taken after recovery from COVID-19. The receptor source for this set is a human donor who had recovered from COVID-19. Each CDR3 is given with its conserved first and last residue. Each record gives: J gene, D gene, V gene, clone size, CDR3 protein, CDR3 DNA. A D gene is named only where the DNA matches it firmly. Only part of the rows carry a size: once, few, many, or a class if the clone is expanded.

>TRBJ2-7|TRBD1|TRBV6-5|once
CARLQGAIYEQYF
TGTGCCAGGTTACAGGGGGCAATCTACGAGCAGTACTTC
>TRBJ1-4|TRBD1|TRBV6-6|NA
CASSTQGGNEKLFF
TGTGCCAGCAGTACACAGGGGGGTAATGAAAAACTGTTTTTT
>TRBJ2-2|TRBD1|TRBV19|NA
CASSIGGQFTGELFF
TGTGCCAGTAGTATAGGGGGACAGTTCACCGGGGAGCTGTTTTTT
>TRBJ1-1|NA|TRBV12-3/TRBV12-4|NA
CASRGDGLEAFF
TGTGCCAGCAGGGGGGACGGACTTGAAGCTTTCTTT
>TRBJ1-1|NA|TRBV27|NA
CASRTSGDTYTEAFF
TGTGCCAGCAGAACTTCGGGGGACACATACACTGAAGCTTTCTTT
>TRBJ1-5|NA|TRBV9|NA
CASSVDSNSNQPQHF
TGTGCCAGCAGCGTAGACAGTAATAGCAATCAGCCCCAGCATTTT
>TRBJ1-1|NA|TRBV27|NA
CASSFTAGTPSTEAFF
TGTGCCAGCAGTTTTACGGCAGGGACCCCTAGCACTGAAGCTTTCTTT
>TRBJ1-2|NA|TRBV19|NA
CASSIDSSVAGAKGYTF
TGTGCCAGTAGTATAGATTCGTCCGTAGCAGGGGCAAAGGGCTACACCTTC
>TRBJ2-2|NA|TRBV5-1|NA
CASSPGKPNTGELFF
TGCGCCAGCAGTCCGGGTAAACCGAACACCGGGGAGCTGTTTTTT
>TRBJ2-5|NA|TRBV20-1|NA
CSARRQETQYF
TGCAGTGCCCGAAGGCAAGAGACCCAGTACTTC
>TRBJ2-4|TRBD1|TRBV12-5|NA
CASGQGQGNLKNIQYF
TGTGCTAGTGGACAGGGACAGGGGAATCTCAAAAACATTCAGTACTTC
>TRBJ2-1|NA|TRBV10-3|NA
CAISEAGSSYNEQFF
TGTGCCATCAGTGAGGCAGGGAGCTCCTACAATGAGCAGTTCTTC
>TRBJ2-3|NA|TRBV27|NA
CASSLSPRRAGARDTQYF
TGTGCCAGCAGTTTATCGCCGAGGAGGGCAGGGGCAAGAGATACGCAGTATTTT
>TRBJ1-2|NA|TRBV10-2|NA
CASSELTRAAANYGYTF
TGCGCCAGCAGTGAGTTGACCCGGGCAGCAGCTAACTATGGCTACACCTTC
>TRBJ1-5|NA|TRBV5-6|NA
CASSRIGVSNQPQHF
TGTGCCAGCAGCAGGATCGGGGTGAGCAATCAGCCCCAGCATTTT
>TRBJ1-1|TRBD1|TRBV29-1|NA
CSAAPGTGGTEAFF
TGCAGCGCGGCCCCCGGGACAGGGGGAACTGAAGCTTTCTTT
>TRBJ2-3|TRBD1|TRBV11-2|once
CASSLAGTGGRDTQYF
TGTGCCAGCAGCTTAGCAGGGACAGGGGGCAGAGATACGCAGTATTTT
>TRBJ1-2|NA|TRBV4-3|NA
CASSQQDVPGLSPYTF
TGCGCCAGCAGCCAACAAGACGTTCCAGGGTTGTCCCCCTACACCTTC
>TRBJ2-3|TRBD1|TRBV9|NA
CASSPARQGYGTDTQYF
TGTGCCAGCAGCCCAGCCCGACAGGGGTATGGCACAGATACGCAGTATTTT
>TRBJ2-7|NA|TRBV7-6|NA
CASSLSNSYEQYF
TGTGCCAGCAGCTTAAGTAACAGCTACGAGCAGTACTTC
>TRBJ1-2|TRBD1|TRBV10-2|NA
CASSPGTGISTYGYTF
TGCGCCAGCAGTCCCGGGACAGGGATATCGACCTATGGCTACACCTTC
>TRBJ2-1|TRBD1|TRBV2|NA
CASRGTQGQSYNEQFF
TGTGCCAGCAGAGGAACTCAGGGACAGAGTTACAATGAGCAGTTCTTC
>TRBJ1-2|TRBD1|TRBV10-3|NA
CAISESAGGYGYTF
TGTGCCATCAGTGAGTCGGCAGGGGGCTATGGCTACACCTTC
>TRBJ1-1|NA|TRBV5-1|once
CASSGGVSNTEAFF
TGCGCCAGCAGCGGAGGGGTGTCGAACACTGAAGCTTTCTTT
>TRBJ2-3|NA|TRBV7-8|NA
CASSSTFTDTQYF
TGTGCCAGCAGCTCCACCTTCACAGATACGCAGTATTTT
>TRBJ1-2|TRBD1|TRBV7-9|NA
CASSSPDPPTGTGYTF
TGTGCCAGCAGCTCCCCCGACCCGCCGACAGGGACTGGCTACACCTTC
>TRBJ1-6|NA|TRBV6-2/TRBV6-3|NA
CASSRREYNSPLHF
TGTGCCAGCAGCCGCAGGGAGTATAATTCACCCCTCCACTTT
>TRBJ2-1|TRBD2|TRBV7-2|NA
CASSLRGRGGYNEQFF
TGTGCCAGCAGCTTAAGAGGTCGGGGGGGCTACAATGAGCAGTTCTTC
>TRBJ2-1|NA|TRBV5-6|NA
CASSLGYKGGSSYNEQFF
TGTGCCAGCAGCTTGGGATATAAGGGGGGTAGCTCCTACAATGAGCAGTTCTTC
>TRBJ2-1|NA|TRBV7-9|NA
CASSLVGSSGDEQFF
TGTGCCAGCAGCTTAGTTGGGAGCTCCGGCGATGAGCAGTTCTTC
>TRBJ2-7|TRBD2|TRBV6-5|NA
CASIDIAGGKYEQYF
TGTGCCAGCATCGATATCGCGGGGGGTAAATACGAGCAGTACTTC
>TRBJ2-1|NA|TRBV9|NA
CASSEDHRNEQFF
TGTGCCAGCAGCGAGGACCACCGCAATGAGCAGTTCTTC
>TRBJ2-7|TRBD2|TRBV5-1|NA
CASSPAGGNYEQYF
TGCGCCAGCAGCCCAGCGGGGGGCAACTACGAGCAGTACTTC
>TRBJ1-2|NA|TRBV4-1|NA
CASSQETAGQGYGYTF
TGCGCCAGCAGCCAAGAAACGGCAGGGCAGGGCTATGGCTACACCTTC
>TRBJ1-1|NA|TRBV19|few
CASSPRHRTEAFF
TGTGCCAGTAGTCCCAGACATCGGACTGAAGCTTTCTTT
>TRBJ1-2|TRBD1|TRBV5-6|NA
CASSSRGQPNSNYGYTF
TGTGCCAGCAGCTCCCGGGGACAGCCGAACTCTAACTATGGCTACACCTTC
>TRBJ2-5|NA|TRBV27|NA
CASSLSRGSQETQYF
TGTGCCAGCAGTTTATCGAGGGGGTCCCAAGAGACCCAGTACTTC
>TRBJ1-2|TRBD1|TRBV5-1|NA
CASSLDRGRGYGYTF
TGCGCCAGCAGCTTGGACAGGGGGCGAGGCTATGGCTACACCTTC
>TRBJ1-4|TRBD1|TRBV4-2|NA
CASSQDQRGQGSEKLFF
TGTGCCAGCAGCCAAGATCAGAGGGGACAGGGCTCTGAAAAACTGTTTTTT
>TRBJ1-1|NA|TRBV9|once
CASSPTVGTPETEAFF
TGTGCCAGCAGCCCTACCGTGGGGACCCCGGAGACTGAAGCTTTCTTT
>TRBJ2-7|NA|TRBV12-3/TRBV12-4|NA
CASSLISSYEQYF
TGTGCCAGCAGTTTGATTTCCTCCTACGAGCAGTACTTC
>TRBJ2-5|NA|TRBV18|NA
CASSPPAETQYF
TGTGCCAGCTCACCACCAGCGGAGACCCAGTACTTC
>TRBJ1-3|NA|TRBV7-9|NA
CASNQGISGNTIYF
TGTGCCAGCAACCAGGGTATCTCTGGAAACACCATATATTTT
>TRBJ1-1|NA|TRBV2|once
CASSVWLEGTEAFF
TGTGCCAGCAGTGTATGGCTGGAGGGCACTGAAGCTTTCTTT